The rows below give T cell receptor beta chains drawn from one sample of a study of blood T cell repertoires in COVID-19. Here immunoSEQ multiplex PCR was the method, and the copy in TCRdb shows in-frame clones only, minus some. The sample includes 150,000 to 200,000 clones, 70% to 90% of them seen just once. What was sequenced was peripheral blood. The receptors were gathered from a woman aged 50 to 65 with COVID-19, enrolled during active disease. Both conserved end residues are part of each CDR3. A D gene is named only where the DNA matches it firmly. Where a row states a size, it is once, few, many or the class of an expanded clone; other rows omit it.

D gene	V gene	clone size	J gene	CDR3 protein	CDR3 DNA
TRBD2	TRBV4-2	.	TRBJ2-1	CASSHYPLAALHNEQFF	TGTGCCAGCAGCCATTATCCCCTAGCGGCCCTCCACAATGAGCAGTTCTTC
TRBD1	TRBV28	.	TRBJ1-2	CASSPPRGLYGYTF	TGTGCCAGCAGTCCCCCCAGGGGGCTCTATGGCTACACCTTC
.	TRBV6-5	once	TRBJ1-5	CASSYLPVPEQPQHF	TGTGCCAGCAGTTACTTGCCGGTCCCCGAGCAGCCCCAGCATTTT
.	TRBV7-2	.	TRBJ1-3	CASSPRHSGNTIYF	TGTGCCAGCAGCCCACGACACTCTGGAAACACCATATATTTT
.	TRBV5-1	.	TRBJ1-2	CASSFPGRYGYTF	TGCGCCAGCAGCTTCCCAGGGCGGTATGGCTACACCTTC
.	TRBV3-1/TRBV3-2	.	TRBJ2-2	CASSQGPPGSQNTGELFF	TGTGCCAGCAGCCAAGGGCCTCCGGGGTCCCAGAACACCGGGGAGCTGTTTTTT
TRBD2	TRBV5-4	.	TRBJ2-5	CASSLSRTSGGQETQYF	TGTGCCAGCAGCTTGAGCCGGACTAGCGGGGGCCAAGAGACCCAGTACTTC
TRBD1	TRBV18	.	TRBJ2-7	CASSPRPGQGSEQYF	TGTGCCAGCTCACCACGCCCGGGACAGGGATCCGAGCAGTACTTC
TRBD2	TRBV9	.	TRBJ2-2	CASSVVAGGNTGELFF	TGTGCCAGCAGCGTTGTAGCGGGGGGGAACACCGGGGAGCTGTTTTTT
.	TRBV19	.	TRBJ1-2	CASSISSGGYTF	TGTGCCAGTAGTATCTCATCAGGTGGCTACACCTTC
.	TRBV11-3	few	TRBJ1-1	CASSLPGGYTEAFF	TGTGCCAGCAGCTTGCCCGGGGGGTACACTGAAGCTTTCTTT
.	TRBV3-1/TRBV3-2	.	TRBJ1-5	CASSQESLQPQHF	TGTGCCAGCAGCCAAGAATCACTTCAGCCCCAGCATTTT
.	TRBV6-6	.	TRBJ2-3	CASSPSTDTQYF	TGTGCCAGCAGTCCCTCCACAGATACGCAGTATTTT